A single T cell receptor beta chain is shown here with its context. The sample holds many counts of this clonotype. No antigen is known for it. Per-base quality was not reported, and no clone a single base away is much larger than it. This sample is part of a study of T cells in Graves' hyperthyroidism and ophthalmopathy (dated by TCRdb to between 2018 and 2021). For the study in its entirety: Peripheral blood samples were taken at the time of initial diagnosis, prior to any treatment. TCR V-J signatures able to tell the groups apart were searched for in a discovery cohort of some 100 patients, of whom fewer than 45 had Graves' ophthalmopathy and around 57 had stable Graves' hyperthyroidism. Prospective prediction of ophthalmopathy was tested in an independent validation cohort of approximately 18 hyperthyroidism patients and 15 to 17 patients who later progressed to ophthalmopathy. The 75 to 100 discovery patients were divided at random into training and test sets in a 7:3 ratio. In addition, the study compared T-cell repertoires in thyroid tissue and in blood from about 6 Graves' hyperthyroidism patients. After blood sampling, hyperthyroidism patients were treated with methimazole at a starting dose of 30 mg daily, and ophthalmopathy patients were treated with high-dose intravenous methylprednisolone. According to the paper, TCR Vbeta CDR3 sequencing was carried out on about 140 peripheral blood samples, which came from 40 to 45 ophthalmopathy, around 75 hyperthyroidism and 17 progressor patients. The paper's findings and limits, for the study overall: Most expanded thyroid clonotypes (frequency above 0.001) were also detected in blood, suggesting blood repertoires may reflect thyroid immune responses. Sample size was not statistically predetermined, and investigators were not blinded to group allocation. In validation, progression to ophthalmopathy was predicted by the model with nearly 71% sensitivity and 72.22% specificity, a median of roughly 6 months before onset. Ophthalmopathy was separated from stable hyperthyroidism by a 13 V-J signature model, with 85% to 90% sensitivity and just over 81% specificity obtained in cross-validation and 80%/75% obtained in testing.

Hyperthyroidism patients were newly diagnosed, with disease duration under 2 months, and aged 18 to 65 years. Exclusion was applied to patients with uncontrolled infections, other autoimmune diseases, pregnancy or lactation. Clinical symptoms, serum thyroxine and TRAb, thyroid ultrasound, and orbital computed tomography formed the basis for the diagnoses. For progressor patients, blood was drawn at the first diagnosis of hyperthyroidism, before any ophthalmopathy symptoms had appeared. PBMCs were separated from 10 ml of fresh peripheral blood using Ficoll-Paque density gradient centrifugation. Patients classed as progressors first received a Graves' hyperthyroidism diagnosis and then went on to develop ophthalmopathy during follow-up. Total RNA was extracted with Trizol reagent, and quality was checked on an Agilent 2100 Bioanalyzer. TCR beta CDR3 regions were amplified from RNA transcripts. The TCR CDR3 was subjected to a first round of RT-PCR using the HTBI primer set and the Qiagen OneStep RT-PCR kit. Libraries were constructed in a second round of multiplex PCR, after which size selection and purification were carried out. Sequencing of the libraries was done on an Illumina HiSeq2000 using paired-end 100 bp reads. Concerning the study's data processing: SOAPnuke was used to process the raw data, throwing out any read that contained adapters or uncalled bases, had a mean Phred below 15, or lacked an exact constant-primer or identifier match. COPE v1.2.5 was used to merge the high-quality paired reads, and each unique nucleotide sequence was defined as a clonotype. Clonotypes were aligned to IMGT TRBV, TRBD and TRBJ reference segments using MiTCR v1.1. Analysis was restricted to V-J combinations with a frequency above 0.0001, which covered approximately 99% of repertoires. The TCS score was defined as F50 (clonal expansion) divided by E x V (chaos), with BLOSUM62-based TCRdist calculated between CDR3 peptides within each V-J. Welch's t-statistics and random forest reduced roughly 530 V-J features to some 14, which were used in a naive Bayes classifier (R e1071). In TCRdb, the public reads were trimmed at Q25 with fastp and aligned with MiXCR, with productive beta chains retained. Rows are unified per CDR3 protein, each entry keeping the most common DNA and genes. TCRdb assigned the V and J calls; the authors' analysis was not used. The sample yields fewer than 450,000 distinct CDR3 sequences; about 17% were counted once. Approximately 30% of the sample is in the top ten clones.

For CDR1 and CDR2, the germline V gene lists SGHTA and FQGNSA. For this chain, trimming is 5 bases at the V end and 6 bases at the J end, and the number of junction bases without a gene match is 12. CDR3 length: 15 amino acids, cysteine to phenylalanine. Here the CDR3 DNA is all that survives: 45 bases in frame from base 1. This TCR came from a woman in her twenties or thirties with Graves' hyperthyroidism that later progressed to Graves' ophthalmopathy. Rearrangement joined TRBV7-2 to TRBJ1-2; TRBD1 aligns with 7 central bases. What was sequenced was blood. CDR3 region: CASSPYMTGMNGYTF. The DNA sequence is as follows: TGTGCCAGCAGCCCCTACATGACAGGGATGAATGGCTACACCTTC.